This paragraph reports one TCR beta chain. This record comes from a study of blood T cell repertoires in COVID-19. Generated by immunoSEQ multiplex PCR, the TCRdb table keeps only in-frame clones and is missing some. Among 350,000 to 500,000 clones listed, approximately 90% were seen once. CDR1 is ENHRY, CDR2 SYGVKD, per germline. The V and J ends lost 2 bases and 3 bases, in that order; junction bases with no gene match: 1. CDR3 length: 14 amino acids. Sequencing was performed on PBMCs or T cells enriched from blood (not recorded which). The V gene is TRBV10-3, the J gene TRBJ2-1; 7 nucleotides agree with TRBD2. The TCR sequence derives from a woman aged 18 to 35 who had been exposed to COVID-19. The CDR3 DNA reads as TGTGCCATCAGTGAGCGGGGGGACTACAATGAGCAGTTCTTC. It translates to CAISERGDYNEQFF.